The T cell receptor (beta chain) described here comes from a study of OX40 agonist ivuxolimab in advanced cancers. About the research overall: Patients took ivuxolimab, an agonistic anti-OX40 (CD134) antibody.

Comments on this clone: The target antigen is unknown.

The study, taken as a whole, reports: In the 0.1 to 3.0 mg/kg range, CD4+ and CD8+ blood T cells had expanded clonally by week 6.

Assay: immunoSEQ multiplex PCR; the TCRdb copy retains only in-frame clones and omits some. The sample records more than 50,000 clones, 70% to 85% being singletons. V was pared by 5 bases and J by 2 bases, with 6 bases of the junction left unmatched. Per germline, CDR1 LNHNV and CDR2 YYDKDF (reference sequence). The CDR3 contains 16 residues. Researchers took blood at baseline, on cycle 4 day 1, and on cycle 7 day 1. The chain couples TRBV15 to TRBJ1-5; 10 bases agree with TRBD1. Source: CD4+ or CD8+ T cells sorted from blood, taken in a trial of the OX40 agonist ivuxolimab. The receptor's source is an adult with an advanced solid tumor such as melanoma, head and neck, liver or kidney cancer. The CDR3 is CATSAGDRGGNQPQHF. The DNA for the CDR3 is TGTGCCACCAGCGCCGGGGACAGGGGAGGCAATCAGCCCCAGCATTTT.